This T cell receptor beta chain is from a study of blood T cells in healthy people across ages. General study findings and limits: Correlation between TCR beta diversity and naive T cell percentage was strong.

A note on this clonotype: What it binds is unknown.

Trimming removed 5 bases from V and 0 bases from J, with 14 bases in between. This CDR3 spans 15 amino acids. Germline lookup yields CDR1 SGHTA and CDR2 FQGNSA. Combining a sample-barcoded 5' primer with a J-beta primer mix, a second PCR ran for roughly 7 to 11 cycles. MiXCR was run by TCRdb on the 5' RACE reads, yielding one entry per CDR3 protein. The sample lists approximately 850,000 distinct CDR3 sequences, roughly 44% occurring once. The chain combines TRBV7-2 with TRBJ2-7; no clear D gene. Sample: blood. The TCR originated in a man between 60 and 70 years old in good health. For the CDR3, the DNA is TGTGCCAGCAGCCCAGTCCAGTATAGCTCCTACGAGCAGTACTTC. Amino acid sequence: CASSPVQYSSYEQYF.